One T cell receptor beta chain is described in this entry. Its antigen is unknown. The data were obtained in a study of T cells after yellow fever vaccination. The wider study: For low cell numbers, libraries were made with SMART-Seq v4 Ultra Low Input. Findings and caveats of the study: Reappearing after the booster were most of the clones from primary vaccination (around 96% CD4, around 90% CD8). One caveat is that FACS-sorted repertoires could contain abundant clonotypes contaminating from the bulk population. Researchers report a weaker secondary response that nonetheless peaked faster, day 5 versus 15.

MiXCR, applied by TCRdb to the 5' RACE reads, yields one record per CDR3 protein. The table has 250,000 to 350,000 distinct CDR3 sequences, 7.5% to 9% seen once. The sequences come from CD4+ T cells sorted from PBMCs, collected 5 days after the yellow fever booster vaccination. This sequence was found in a young man who received the YFV17D yellow fever vaccine.

CDR3 in amino acids: CASSPGQGAIGAFF. CDR3 nucleotide sequence: TGTGCCAGCAGCCCAGGACAGGGGGCGATTGGGGCTTTCTTT. The chain links TRBV3-1 to TRBJ1-1; 11 bases fit TRBD1. This CDR3 spans 14 amino acids. V lost 4 bases to trimming and J lost 11 bases; unmatched junction nucleotides: 9. The germline V gene has CDR1 LGHDT and CDR2 YNNKEL (reference sequence).